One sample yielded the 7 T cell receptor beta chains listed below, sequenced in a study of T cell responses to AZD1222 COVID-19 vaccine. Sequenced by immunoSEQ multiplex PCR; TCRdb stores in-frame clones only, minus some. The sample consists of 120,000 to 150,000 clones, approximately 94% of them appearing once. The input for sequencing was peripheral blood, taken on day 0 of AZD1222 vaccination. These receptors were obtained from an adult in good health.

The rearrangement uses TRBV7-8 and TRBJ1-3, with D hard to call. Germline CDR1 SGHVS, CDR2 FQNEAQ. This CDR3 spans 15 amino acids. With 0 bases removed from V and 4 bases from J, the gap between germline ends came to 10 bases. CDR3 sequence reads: CASSLAKIGGNTIYF. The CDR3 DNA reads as TGTGCCAGCAGCTTAGCCAAAATCGGAGGAAACACCATATATTTT.

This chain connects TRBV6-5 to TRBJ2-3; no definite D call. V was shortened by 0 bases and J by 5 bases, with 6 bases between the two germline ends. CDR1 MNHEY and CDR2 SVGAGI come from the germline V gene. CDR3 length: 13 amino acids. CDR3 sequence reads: CASSYSLLDTQYF. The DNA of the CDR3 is TGTGCCAGCAGTTACTCACTGCTAGATACGCAGTATTTT.

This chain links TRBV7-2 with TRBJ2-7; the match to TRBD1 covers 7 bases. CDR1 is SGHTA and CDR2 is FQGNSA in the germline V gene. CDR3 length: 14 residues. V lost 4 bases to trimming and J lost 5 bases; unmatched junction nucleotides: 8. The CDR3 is CASSWRQGRNEQYF. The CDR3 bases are TGTGCCAGCAGCTGGAGACAGGGAAGGAACGAGCAGTACTTC.

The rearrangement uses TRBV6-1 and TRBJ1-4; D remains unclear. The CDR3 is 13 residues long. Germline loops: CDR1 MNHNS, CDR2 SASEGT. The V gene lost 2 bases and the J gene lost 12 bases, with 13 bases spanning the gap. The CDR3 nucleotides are TGTGCCAGCAGTGAACAAGGTCCGACCCAACTGTTTTTT. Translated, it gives CASSEQGPTQLFF.

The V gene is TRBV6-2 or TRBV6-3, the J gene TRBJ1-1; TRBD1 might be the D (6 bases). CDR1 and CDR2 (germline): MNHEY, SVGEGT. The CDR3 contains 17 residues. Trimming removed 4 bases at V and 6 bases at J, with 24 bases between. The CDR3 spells CASSFPLGRGEVAEAFF. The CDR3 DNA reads TGTGCCAGCAGTTTCCCCCTCGGCAGGGGTGAAGTCGCTGAAGCTTTCTTT.

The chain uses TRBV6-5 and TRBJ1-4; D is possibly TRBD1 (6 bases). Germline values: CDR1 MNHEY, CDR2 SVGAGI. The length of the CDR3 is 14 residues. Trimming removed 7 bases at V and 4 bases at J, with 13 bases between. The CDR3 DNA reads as TGTGCCAGCATCCGGGGGCAGGGTAATGAAAAACTGTTTTTT. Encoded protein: CASIRGQGNEKLFF.

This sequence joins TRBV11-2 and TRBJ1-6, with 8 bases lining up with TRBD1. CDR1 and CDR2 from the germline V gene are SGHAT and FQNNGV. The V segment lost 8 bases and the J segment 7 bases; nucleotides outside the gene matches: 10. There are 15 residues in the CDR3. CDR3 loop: CASGPTQGGNSPLHF. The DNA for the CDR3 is TGTGCCAGCGGACCGACACAGGGGGGAAATTCACCCCTCCACTTT. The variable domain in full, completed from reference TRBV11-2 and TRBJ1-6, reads EAGVAQSPRYKIIEKRQSVAFWCNPISGHATLYWYQQILGQGPKLLIQFQNNGVVDDSQLPKDRFSAERLKGVDSTLKIQPAKLEDSAVYLCASGPTQGGNSPLHFGNGTRLTVT.